This passage covers 13 T cell receptor beta chains from one sample sequenced in a study of metastatic and nonmetastatic thyroid tumors. Via MiXCR, TCRdb re-called the PCR reads. Here the sample spans just under 20,000 clones, approximately 22% being singletons. Patients were all untreated before their thyroid surgery. The specimen sequenced was adjacent normal tissue. The receptors stem from a female donor with papillary thyroid cancer or a benign thyroid nodule (not recorded which). Some clones in this sample may be carry-over from other donors' samples.

The chain links TRBV20-1 to TRBJ2-1; 8 bases are shared with TRBD2. The CDR3 contains 14 residues. V was pared by 0 bases and J by 9 bases, with 7 bases of the junction left unmatched. Germline-derived CDR1 and CDR2 are DFQATT and SNEGSKA (reference sequence). CDR3 sequence: CSAREFRLASEQFF. CDR3 bases: TGCAGTGCTAGAGAATTTAGACTAGCGAGTGAGCAGTTCTTC.

This clone occurred many times. The rearrangement uses TRBV11-2 and TRBJ2-5; D unclear. Germline CDR1 reads SGHAT; CDR2 reads FQNNGV. Trimming stripped 4 bases from V and 1 base from J, with 7 bases between. The CDR3 loop spans 13 amino acids. Here the CDR3 DNA reads TGTGCCAGCAGCTGGGATGCCCAAGAGACCCAGTACTTC. This translates into CASSWDAQETQYF. The variable domain in full, completed from reference TRBV11-2 and TRBJ2-5, reads EAGVAQSPRYKIIEKRQSVAFWCNPISGHATLYWYQQILGQGPKLLIQFQNNGVVDDSQLPKDRFSAERLKGVDSTLKIQPAKLEDSAVYLCASSWDAQETQYFGPGTRLLVL.

Within the sample, this clone is medium-sized. The V call is TRBV5-1, the J call TRBJ2-6, with a weak D call TRBD1 (7 bases). This CDR3 is 16 amino acids long. V lost 5 bases and J 1 base, leaving 13 bases between the germline ends. Germline assignment: CDR1 SGHRS and CDR2 YFSETQ. Written as DNA, the CDR3 is TGCGCCAGCAGGTCGGCAGGGGGGTCTGGGGCCAACGTCCTGACTTTC. Its translation is CASRSAGGSGANVLTF.

This clone was found a few times. Written as DNA, the CDR3 is TGTGCCAGCAGCTCGGACAGCTACACCGGGGAGCTGTTTTTT. Encoded protein: CASSSDSYTGELFF. The chain employs TRBV7-3 and TRBJ2-2; weak D call: TRBD1 (6 bases). The CDR3 covers 14 residues. Between the trimmed V and J ends, which lost 4 bases and 3 bases, there was a span of 9 bases. Germline CDR1 and CDR2: SGHTA and FQGTGA.

This clone rates as medium-sized. The chain couples TRBV20-1 to TRBJ1-5; D remains ambiguous. The V end was cut by 1 base, the J end by 6 bases, with 4 bases between. CDR3 size: 11 residues. From germline, CDR1 is DFQATT and CDR2 SNEGSKA (reference sequence). CDR3 in DNA: TGCAGTGCTAGAGGGCGTCAGCCCCAGCATTTT. This encodes CSARGRQPQHF.

This clone has at least ten counts. Other DNA variants within this sample encode the same CDR3. The rearrangement uses TRBV6-1 and TRBJ2-7; possible D gene TRBD1, 5 bases. Between the trimmed V and J ends, which lost 3 bases and 2 bases, there was a span of 8 bases. The V gene's germline CDR1 is MNHNS and CDR2 SASEGT. The CDR3 runs to 13 residues. The CDR3 reads CASSEAGPYEQYF. The CDR3 DNA sequence: TGTGCCAGCAGTGAGGCAGGGCCCTACGAGCAGTACTTC.

This clone was picked up a small number of times. The genes are TRBV27 and TRBJ1-2; tentatively, D is TRBD1 (5 bases). CDR3 length: 14 amino acids. The V gene lost 11 bases and the J gene lost 4 bases, with 20 bases spanning the gap. Germline V gives CDR1 MNHEY, CDR2 SMNVEV (reference sequence). As DNA, the CDR3 is TGTGCCTGCTTCCCGCGACCGAGGGGCTATGGCTACACCTTC. Residues: CACFPRPRGYGYTF.

This clone was detected only a few times. The chain recombines TRBV6-1 with TRBJ1-1; D might be TRBD1 (5 bases). CDR3 length: 15 residues. The V end was cut by 6 bases, the J end by 1 base, with 15 bases between. Germline CDR1 reads MNHNS; CDR2 reads SASEGT. The CDR3, as DNA: TGTGCCAGCAGCCAACGCGGGGGGAAGAACACTGAAGCTTTCTTT. Its translation is CASSQRGGKNTEAFF.

This clone showed up just a few times. The chain joins TRBV6-4 to TRBJ2-2, with TRBD1 matching over 8 bases. V shed 5 bases, J shed 0 bases, and the junction held 8 bases outside the gene matches. CDR1 is MRHNA and CDR2 is SNTAGT in the germline V gene. This CDR3 spans 17 amino acids. CDR3 region: CASSLSTGGTNTGELFF. The CDR3 DNA is TGTGCCAGCAGTCTCTCAACAGGGGGGACGAACACCGGGGAGCTGTTTTTT.

The rearrangement links TRBV28 to TRBJ2-7; D uncertain. The CDR3 spans 18 residues. Trimming cost V 5 bases and J 0 bases, with 23 bases left between them. Germline CDR1 is MDHEN and CDR2 is SYDVKM. In nucleotides, the CDR3 is TGTGCCAGCAGTCCTCGTACATTGAACTTCCACCTCTCCTACGAGCAGTACTTC. It codes for CASSPRTLNFHLSYEQYF.

This clone occurred a few times. The V gene is TRBV6-1, the J gene TRBJ2-2; 7 nucleotides agree with TRBD2. This CDR3 spans 14 amino acids. The germline V gene encodes CDR1 MNHNS and CDR2 SASEGT. V shed 6 bases, J shed 7 bases, and the junction held 8 bases outside the gene matches. In DNA, the CDR3 is TGTGCCAGCAGGACAAGCGGGATGTACGGGGAGCTGTTTTTT. Protein product: CASRTSGMYGELFF.

The V call is TRBV5-1, the J call TRBJ2-7; TRBD2 might be the D (5 bases). CDR3 length: 13 amino acids. CDR1 and CDR2 (germline): SGHRS, YFSETQ. The V end lost 3 bases, the J end lost 1 base, and 8 bases lay between the germline ends. This CDR3 is CASSWTGSYEQYF. The CDR3 nucleotides read TGCGCCAGCAGCTGGACGGGGTCCTACGAGCAGTACTTC.

J is TRBJ2-6 and V is TRBV5-4; D possibly matches TRBD1 or TRBD2 (5 bases each). The germline V gene has CDR1 SGHNT and CDR2 YYREEE (reference sequence). The CDR3 spans 16 residues. V shed 3 bases and J shed 4 bases, with 14 bases lying between them. Here the CDR3 DNA reads TGTGCCAGCAGCTGGGACGGCCTGAGAGGGGCCAACGTCCTGACTTTC. It yields the protein CASSWDGLRGANVLTF. Drawing the rest from reference TRBV5-4 and TRBJ2-6, the complete variable domain is ETGVTQSPTHLIKTRGQQVTLRCSSQSGHNTVSWYQQALGQGPQFIFQYYREEENGRGNFPPRFSGLQFPNYSSELNVNALELDDSALYLCASSWDGLRGANVLTFGAGSRLTVL.